The clone carrying this TCR beta chain occurred many times. The data were taken from a study of T cells in Graves' hyperthyroidism and ophthalmopathy. The source of the PBMCs was around 9 ml of fresh peripheral blood. The germline gives CDR1 SGHRS, CDR2 YFSETQ. This CDR3 has 16 residues. V trimming: 6 bases; J trimming: 0 bases; junction bases outside the gene matches: 9. The TCR beta CDR3 regions underwent amplification using RNA transcripts as the source. The HTBI primer set was used in a first-round RT-PCR of the TCR CDR3. MiXCR was run by TCRdb on the multiplex PCR reads, yielding one entry per CDR3 protein. The table records over 150,000 distinct CDR3 sequences, roughly a sixth of them present only once.

Sequenced material: blood. The chain employs TRBV5-1 and TRBJ2-1, with TRBD2 identical over 7 bases. The TCR was taken from a woman aged 50 to 65 with Graves' hyperthyroidism. CDR3 bases: TGCGCCAGCACCGCCGACGGGGGGAACTCCTACAATGAGCAGTTCTTC. This translates into CASTADGGNSYNEQFF. Full variable domain (missing parts from reference TRBV5-1 and TRBJ2-1): KAGVTQTPRYLIKTRGQQVTLSCSPISGHRSVSWYQQTPGQGLQFLFEYFSETQRNKGNFPGRFSGRQFSNSRSEMNVSTLELGDSALYLCASTADGGNSYNEQFFGPGTRLTVL.